Listed below are T cell receptor beta chains from one sample, sequenced in a study of TIL therapy for anti-PD-1-resistant metastatic lung cancer. TCRdb's table, derived via immunoSEQ multiplex PCR, lists solely in-frame clones and lacks some. Of about 60,000 clones listed, over 75% are singletons. Sequencing was performed on blood, taken at baseline. The receptors shown here come from a person aged 25 to 80 with non-small cell lung cancer. The CDR3 runs from the conserved cysteine through the conserved F or W. D genes are given only for firm matches. The size entry is marked missing in some rows and otherwise reads once, few, many or a size class.

>-|14|TRBV7-9|TRBJ2-1|TRBD2
CASSLVGLAGEQFF
TGTGCCAGCAGCTTAGTAGGACTAGCGGGAGAGCAGTTCTTC
>-|13|TRBV5-1|TRBJ1-2|-
CASSFDQGFGYTF
TGCGCCAGCAGCTTTGATCAGGGGTTTGGCTACACCTTC
>-|13|TRBV6-6|TRBJ1-5|-
CASSHGDHQPQHF
TGTGCCAGCAGCCACGGGGACCATCAGCCCCAGCATTTT
>few|14|TRBV5-1|TRBJ2-7|TRBD1
CASSLYRGTYEQYF
TGCGCCAGCAGCTTGTACAGGGGAACCTACGAGCAGTACTTC
>-|15|TRBV30|TRBJ1-4|TRBD1
CAWSRPGGTNEKLFF
TGTGCCTGGAGTCGCCCAGGGGGAACTAATGAAAAACTGTTTTTT
>-|15|TRBV6-5|TRBJ1-6|-
CASSFGRPFGSPLHF
TGTGCCAGCAGTTTCGGCAGACCTTTCGGTTCACCCCTCCACTTT
>-|15|TRBV19|TRBJ2-1|-
CASNFYGGRENEQFF
TGTGCCAGTAATTTTTACGGGGGACGAGAGAATGAGCAGTTCTTC
>-|13|TRBV27|TRBJ1-1|-
CASSRWDNTEAFF
TGTGCCAGCAGTCGTTGGGATAACACTGAAGCTTTCTTT
>-|13|TRBV21-1|TRBJ2-7|-
CASRKRPPHEQYF
TGTGCCAGCAGAAAGAGGCCTCCCCACGAGCAGTACTTC
>-|16|TRBV18|TRBJ2-1|-
CASSPPKLANHNEQFF
TGTGCCAGCTCACCACCTAAGCTGGCCAATCACAATGAGCAGTTCTTC
>-|15|TRBV6-5|TRBJ2-7|-
CASSYSSQGLNEQYF
TGTGCCAGCAGTTACTCGAGCCAGGGCTTGAACGAGCAGTACTTC
>-|14|TRBV6-5|TRBJ1-1|-
CASTTGQRVTEAFF
TGTGCCAGCACCACGGGACAAAGAGTCACTGAAGCTTTCTTT
>once|15|TRBV28|TRBJ2-3|TRBD2
CASTRQRESADTQYF
TGTGCCAGCACCAGACAGCGGGAGAGCGCAGATACGCAGTATTTT
>few|21|TRBV2|TRBJ1-6|-
CASSETRDISTLSSYNSPLHF
TGTGCCAGCAGTGAGACCCGTGACATTTCAACCCTCAGCTCCTATAATTCACCCCTCCACTTT
>-|13|TRBV6-1|TRBJ1-2|-
CASSDPSSGRYTF
TGTGCCAGCAGTGATCCCAGCTCGGGGAGATACACCTTC
>-|16|TRBV11-3|TRBJ2-3|TRBD1
CASSLDSGGGTDTQYF
TGTGCCAGCAGCTTAGATTCAGGGGGCGGAACAGATACGCAGTATTTT
>-|16|TRBV2|TRBJ2-4|TRBD1
CASTDKGAIAKNIQYF
TGTGCCAGCACGGATAAGGGGGCGATAGCCAAAAACATTCAGTACTTC
>-|15|TRBV30|TRBJ2-3|-
CACSGTGAVGDTQYF
TGTGCCTGCTCCGGGACTGGGGCGGTCGGAGATACGCAGTATTTT
>-|14|TRBV30|TRBJ2-5|TRBD2
CAWIKALAVNVPYF
TGTGCCTGGATCAAGGCCCTAGCGGTAAACGTCCCATACTTC
>-|14|TRBV18|TRBJ2-3|-
CASSPPGTTDTQYF
TGTGCCAGCTCACCGCCCGGGACCACAGATACGCAGTATTTT
>-|13|TRBV7-2|TRBJ2-7|-
CASSLGGTYEQYF
TGTGCCAGCAGCTTAGGGGGGACCTACGAGCAGTACTTC
>-|14|TRBV28|TRBJ2-7|-
CAGSGGHSSYEQYF
TGTGCCGGGTCGGGCGGGCATAGCTCCTACGAGCAGTACTTC
>-|12|TRBV28|TRBJ2-1|-
CASSLSSDEQFF
TGTGCCAGCAGTTTATCATCAGACGAGCAGTTCTTC
>few|13|TRBV7-9|TRBJ2-2|-
CATGRPNTGELFF
TGTGCCACCGGACGGCCGAACACCGGGGAGCTGTTTTTT
>-|20|TRBV11-3|TRBJ2-2|TRBD1
CASINPRWDRPTYRAGELFF
TGTGCCAGCATCAATCCCCGGTGGGACAGGCCCACGTATCGGGCCGGGGAGCTGTTTTTT
>-|14|TRBV11-2|TRBJ2-7|-
CASSLRDGTYEQYF
TGTGCCAGCAGCCTACGGGACGGGACCTACGAGCAGTACTTC
>few|13|TRBV29-1|TRBJ2-2|-
CSVNPTGTGELFF
TGCAGCGTTAACCCGACGGGGACCGGGGAGCTGTTTTTT
>-|13|TRBV6-5|TRBJ1-4|-
CASSQRPREKLFF
TGTGCCAGCAGTCAGAGACCGCGGGAGAAACTGTTTTTT
>once|14|TRBV5-5|TRBJ1-6|TRBD1
CASSLGTGGSPLHF
TGTGCCAGCAGCCTAGGGACAGGGGGCTCACCCCTCCACTTT
>-|13|TRBV5-1|TRBJ2-2|-
CASSDGNTGELFF
TGCGCCAGCAGCGACGGGAACACCGGGGAGCTGTTTTTT
>-|14|TRBV20-1|TRBJ1-1|-
CSASSVSGNTEAFF
TGCAGTGCTAGTAGCGTCAGCGGGAACACTGAAGCTTTCTTT
>-|16|TRBV19|TRBJ2-1|TRBD2
CASSIDRPGGNNEQFF
TGTGCCAGTAGTATAGATCGACCGGGGGGGAACAATGAGCAGTTCTTC
>-|12|TRBV12-3/TRBV12-4|TRBJ2-7|-
CASRQYTGQQYF
TGTGCCAGCAGACAGTATACAGGGCAGCAGTACTTC
>few|15|TRBV21-1|TRBJ1-5|-
CASSSRQYSNQPQHF
TGTGCCAGCAGCAGTCGACAGTATAGCAATCAGCCCCAGCATTTT
>-|12|TRBV27|TRBJ2-5|TRBD1
CASSRTGLAPYF
TGTGCCAGCAGTCGGACAGGGCTAGCGCCTTACTTC
>-|15|TRBV7-6|TRBJ2-1|TRBD2
CASSTSGATYNEQFF
TGTGCCAGCAGCACTAGCGGGGCCACCTACAATGAGCAGTTCTTC
>-|13|TRBV24-1|TRBJ1-2|-
CATSYRENYGYTF
TGTGCCACCAGTTACAGGGAGAACTATGGCTACACCTTC
>-|14|TRBV28|TRBJ2-7|TRBD2
CASSSRTSAYEQYF
TGTGCCAGCAGTTCCCGGACTAGTGCTTACGAGCAGTACTTC
>-|15|TRBV19|TRBJ2-7|TRBD2
CASSYTSGGPYEQYF
TGTGCCAGTAGTTATACTAGCGGGGGCCCCTACGAGCAGTACTTC
>-|12|TRBV6-6|TRBJ2-7|-
CASSQSSYEQYF
TGTGCCAGCAGCCAGAGCTCCTACGAGCAGTACTTC
>-|17|TRBV2|TRBJ2-7|TRBD2
CASSGPGLGSRLLEQYF
TGTGCCAGCAGCGGACCGGGACTAGGGTCCCGCCTGCTCGAGCAGTACTTC
>-|12|TRBV12-3/TRBV12-4|TRBJ1-1|-
CASSLPSTEAFF
TGTGCCAGCAGTTTACCCAGTACTGAAGCTTTCTTT
>-|15|TRBV5-1|TRBJ1-4|-
CASSLAGLKEEKLFF
TGCGCCAGCAGCTTGGCAGGCCTCAAAGAGGAAAAACTGTTTTTT
>once|12|TRBV27|TRBJ2-2|-
CASSLARGELFF
TGTGCCAGCAGTTTGGCCCGCGGGGAGCTGTTTTTT
>once|14|TRBV11-2|TRBJ2-1|-
CASSPRRSYNEQFF
TGTGCCAGCAGCCCCCGTCGATCCTACAATGAGCAGTTCTTC
>-|13|TRBV9|TRBJ2-7|-
CASSVAQGPEQYF
TGTGCCAGCAGCGTAGCTCAGGGGCCCGAGCAGTACTTC
>-|16|TRBV2|TRBJ2-1|-
CASSVGGYEGYNEQFF
TGTGCCAGCAGTGTTGGGGGTTATGAGGGCTACAATGAGCAGTTCTTC
>-|15|TRBV7-8|TRBJ2-7|TRBD1
CASSLGTGAFSEQYF
TGTGCCAGCAGTCTAGGGACAGGGGCATTCTCCGAGCAGTACTTC